These 6 T cell receptor beta chains originate from one sample sequenced in a study of T-cell memory formation after mild COVID-19. Each CDR3 protein is one row after TCRdb ran MiXCR on the 5' RACE reads. The sample consists of under 550,000 distinct CDR3 sequences, roughly 18% of them appearing once. The sample taken for sequencing was PBMCs or a T cell subset sorted from them (not recorded which). The receptors come from a man younger than 35 who had mild COVID-19 (a few samples of this study predate the infection). Cell type and time point are not known.

This clonotype appeared a few times. The CDR3 region is CASSPRPDPAEDGYTF. The CDR3 DNA reads TGTGCCAGCTCACCACGCCCGGACCCTGCTGAGGATGGCTACACCTTC. The chain couples TRBV18 to TRBJ1-2; D unclear. CDR1 is KGHSH, CDR2 LQKENI, per germline. The CDR3 extends over 16 amino acids. V was cut by 1 base and J by 6 bases, with 18 bases left in between.

This clonotype was seen a handful of times. The chain links TRBV15 to TRBJ2-7; D is perhaps TRBD1 (6 bases). The CDR3 loop spans 15 amino acids. The germline CDR1 and CDR2 sequences are LNHNV and YYDKDF (reference sequence). Trimming pared 0 bases from V and 3 bases from J, leaving 12 bases between. CDR3 sequence (DNA): TGTGCCACCAGCAGAGATTCAGGGGCGGTCTACGAGCAGTACTTC. Protein product: CATSRDSGAVYEQYF.

This clonotype has just a few counts. The CDR3 nucleotides are TGTGCCAGCAGTTATAGGGGCTGGAACACTGAAGCTTTCTTT. The encoded protein is CASSYRGWNTEAFF. The chain links TRBV6-5 to TRBJ1-1; D is perhaps TRBD1 (5 bases). Germline V gene data show CDR1 as MNHEY and CDR2 as SVGAGI. V was shortened by 3 bases and J by 1 base, with 9 bases between the two germline ends. This CDR3 is built from 14 residues.

This clonotype came up a few times. J is TRBJ2-7 and V is TRBV5-1; 8 bases line up with TRBD1. Germline V gene data show CDR1 as SGHRS and CDR2 as YFSETQ. The CDR3 runs 15 residues. The junction had 12 bases not matched to a gene; V was cut back by 4 bases and J by 6 bases. The CDR3 spells CASSPIGTGNLEQYF. CDR3 bases: TGCGCCAGCAGCCCTATCGGGACAGGTAATCTCGAGCAGTACTTC. Using reference TRBV5-1 and TRBJ2-7 for the parts outside the CDR3, the full variable domain is KAGVTQTPRYLIKTRGQQVTLSCSPISGHRSVSWYQQTPGQGLQFLFEYFSETQRNKGNFPGRFSGRQFSNSRSEMNVSTLELGDSALYLCASSPIGTGNLEQYFGPGTRLTVT.

This clonotype was observed a handful of times. This chain connects TRBV6-2 or TRBV6-3 to TRBJ2-3; D may match TRBD1 or TRBD2 (5 bases each). The CDR3 loop spans 14 amino acids. Trimming left V 2 bases short and J 2 bases short, with 8 bases between. Per the germline V gene, CDR1 is MNHEY and CDR2 is SVGEGT. CDR3 sequence: CASSYVGTTDTQYF. DNA of the CDR3: TGTGCCAGCAGTTACGTTGGGACCACAGATACGCAGTATTTT.

This clonotype has just a few counts. The chain employs TRBV27 and TRBJ2-1; 10 nucleotides align to TRBD2. There are 16 residues in the CDR3. CDR1 and CDR2 from the germline V gene are MNHEY and SMNVEV (reference sequence). V shed 5 bases, J shed 6 bases, and the junction held 10 bases outside the gene matches. DNA for the CDR3: TGTGCCAGCAGTCCCCTAGCGGGGGCCGAGGTCAATGAGCAGTTCTTC. Protein: CASSPLAGAEVNEQFF.